Following are 23 T cell receptor beta chains from one sample sequenced in a study of CD8+ T cells in alopecia areata. Cells that came from pooled cutaneous lymph nodes were sorted using CD4, CD8alpha, NKG2D, NKG2ACE and other markers. Isolated RNA was reverse transcribed into cDNA used as the sequencing template. Here immunoSEQ multiplex PCR was the method, and the copy in TCRdb shows in-frame clones only, minus some. The sample includes about 270,000 clones, none of them occurring once. The sequenced sample consisted of CD4+ T cells sorted from a lymph node. Receptors originate from a C3H/HeJ mouse with alopecia areata. Strain haplotype at MHC: H2-k.

On this clone: Gene names denote mouse genes. The read halts 4 residues ahead of the CDR3 end, with the missing end drawn from the germline J gene. The V and J genes are TRBV31 and TRBJ2-7; 8 bases are a match to TRBD2. Per germline, CDR1 GKSSPN and CDR2 SITVG. V lost 2 bases and J lost 0; bases outside the gene matches: 6. This CDR3 contains 15 residues. The CDR3 protein is CAWSSHWGSSYEQYF. The sequenced CDR3 bases are TGTGCCTGGAGTTCTCACTGGGGGAGCTCCTAT.

This clone showed up many times. Gene names are the mouse ones. Within the sample, other DNA sequences also encode this same CDR3. Incomplete CDR3 DNA: TGTGCCTGGAGTGGGACAGCAAACTCC. Translation: CAWSGTANS. The full CDR3 protein is CAWSGTANSDYTF. This chain joins TRBV31 and TRBJ1-2; TRBD1 agrees at 7 bases. The observed sequence ends 4 residues before the CDR3 terminus, with the missing tail filled in from the germline J gene. CDR3 length: 13 amino acids. Germline V gene sequence: CDR1 GKSSPN, CDR2 SITVG. With V trimmed by 2 bases and J by 0 bases, 0 bases remained unmatched.

In the case of this clone: Any gene name here is a mouse gene name. The read halts 4 residues ahead of the CDR3 end, with the missing end drawn from the germline J gene. The chain uses TRBV12-1 and TRBJ1-2; D is perhaps TRBD1 (5 bases). The CDR3 covers 14 residues. Per germline, CDR1 SGHSN and CDR2 HYEKVE. Trimming took 0 bases from V and 3 from J, leaving 10 bases between them. The CDR3 DNA, read in part, is TGTGCCAGCTCTCTCGCCAGGGAGGACTCC. Translating gives CASSLAREDS. The complete CDR3 reads CASSLAREDSDYTF.

In its sample, this clone was seen a few times. Mouse germline and gene names are used. Other DNA sequences in this specimen translate into the identical CDR3. The chain's CDR3 is CTCSGRDRGYNSPLYF. Partial CDR3 DNA: TGCACCTGCAGTGGCCGGGACAGGGGGTATAATTCGCCC. This rearrangement joins TRBV1 to TRBJ1-6; 11 positions agree with TRBD1. With the read ending 3 residues before the CDR3 end, the germline J gene is used to fill in that end. TRBJ1-6 is recorded as an ORF, its role being uncertain. Trimming removed 4 bases from V and 4 bases from J; junction bases left unmatched: 3. Germline CDR1 and CDR2: NSQYPW and LRSPGD (reference sequence). This CDR3 is 16 amino acids long.

This clone was counted a few times. Mouse gene names and germline throughout. The missing CDR3 end, 4 residues past where the read stops, is filled in from the germline J gene. The chain links TRBV31 to TRBJ1-2, with 9 bases fitting TRBD1. The V gene end was trimmed by 0 bases and the J gene end by 1 base; junction bases not matched to a gene: 3. The CDR3 is 15 amino acids. CDR1 is GKSSPN, CDR2 SITVG, per germline. This chain's CDR3 is CAWSLNRGRNSDYTF. Incomplete CDR3 DNA: TGTGCCTGGAGTCTAAACAGGGGGCGAAACTCC.

Note on this clone: Each gene name is a mouse one. The CDR3 extends 3 residues past the end of the read, so its final part is completed from the germline J gene. The rearrangement uses TRBV19 and TRBJ1-6; D might be TRBD1 (6 bases). TRBJ1-6 is designated an ORF whose function remains uncertain. V dropped 5 bases and J dropped 2 bases, with 11 bases sitting between them. The CDR3 length is 15 residues. Looked up from germline, CDR1 is FNHDT and CDR2 is SITEND (reference sequence). CDR3 amino acids: CASSLGTTYNSPLYF. The part of the CDR3 DNA that was read is TGTGCCAGCAGCCTCGGGACAACCTATAATTCGCCC.

A word on this clone: This sequence may be a read error, since a much larger clone differs from it by one base. Genes and germline come from the mouse. The CDR3 goes on 4 residues after the read ends, and that part is filled in from the germline J gene. This chain links TRBV13-1 with TRBJ1-1; 8 bases match TRBD1. The V gene end was trimmed by 3 bases and the J gene end by 3 bases; junction bases not matched to a gene: 1. The CDR3 sequence is 13 residues long. Germline CDR1 is NSHNY and CDR2 is SYGAGN. The CDR3 DNA, read in part, is TGTGCCAGCAGTGGGACAGGGCACACA. It encodes CASSGTGHT. The CDR3 as a whole reads CASSGTGHTEVFF.

This clone was observed a handful of times. Mouse germline and gene names are used. The missing CDR3 end, 4 residues past where the read stops, is filled in from the germline J gene. The gene calls are TRBV13-2 and TRBJ2-1; 9 bases line up with TRBD2. V was pared by 0 bases and J by 6 bases, with 1 base of the junction left unmatched. The CDR3 sequence is 14 residues long. Germline V gives CDR1 NNHNN, CDR2 SYGAGS (reference sequence). Incomplete CDR3 DNA: TGTGCCAGCGGTGATGTGGGGGGGCGTGCT. Encoded protein: CASGDVGGRA. The complete CDR3 sequence is CASGDVGGRAEQFF.

Turning to this clone: Gene names refer to mouse genes. Read data end 4 residues before the CDR3 end; the end is taken from the germline J gene. The chain combines TRBV13-3 with TRBJ1-2, with D unclear. V was trimmed by 2 bases and J by 2 bases, leaving 4 bases between them. Germline assignment: CDR1 NNHDY and CDR2 SYVADS. The CDR3 runs to 12 residues. The DNA read from the CDR3 is TGTGCCAGCAGTGAACTTAACTCC. Translated: CASSELNS. The whole CDR3 protein is CASSELNSDYTF.

This clone came up a few times. The listed genes are named as in mouse. The missing CDR3 end, 4 residues past where the read stops, is filled in from the germline J gene. The sample carries other DNA sequences with the same CDR3. V is TRBV13-1 and J is TRBJ2-1, with D perhaps matching TRBD2 (6 bases). This CDR3 is built from 15 residues. Germline CDR1 NSHNY, CDR2 SYGAGN. The V end was cut by 0 bases, the J end by 3 bases, with 10 bases between. The CDR3 is CASSDAGGSYAEQFF. CDR3 DNA (partial): TGTGCCAGCAGTGATGCGGGGGGTTCCTATGCT.

This clone turned up a few times. Gene labels here are mouse ones. Sequencing ends 4 residues short of the CDR3 end; the germline J gene provides the rest. This chain uses TRBV17 with TRBJ2-3, with 11 nucleotides matching TRBD1. The CDR3 has 16 residues. J was trimmed by 3 bases and V by 5 bases; bases with no gene match: 7. CDR1 is MNHDT, CDR2 YYDKIL, per germline. The CDR3 is CASSLRTGGEAETLYF. CDR3 bases read: TGTGCTAGCAGTCTCCGGACAGGGGGCGAGGCAGAA. The variable domain in full, with the rest retrieved from reference TRBV17 and TRBJ2-3, is DTTVKQNPRYKLARVGKPVNLICSQTMNHDTMYWYQKKPNQAPKLLLFYYDKILNREADTFEKFQSSRPNNSFCSLYIGSAGLEYSAMYLCASSLRTGGEAETLYFGSGTRLTVL.

This clone turned up a few times. The gene names here belong to mouse. The read ends 4 residues early relative to the CDR3; the germline J gene fills the gap. The chain couples TRBV14 to TRBJ2-3, with D possibly TRBD1 on 5 matching bases. Germline V lookup: CDR1 SGHDT, CDR2 FRDEAV. V was clipped by 2 bases and J by 0 bases, with 10 bases between them. There are 15 residues in the CDR3. The CDR3 region is CASSFEGSSAETLYF. The sequenced CDR3 bases are TGTGCCAGCAGTTTTGAGGGGTCTAGTGCAGAA. The full variable domain, in which reference TRBV14 and TRBJ2-3 provide the parts outside the CDR3, is EAGVTQSPRYAVLQEGQAVSFWCDPISGHDTLYWYQQPRDQGPQLLVYFRDEAVIDNSQLPSDRFSAVRPKGTNSTLKIQSAKQGDTATYLCASSFEGSSAETLYFGSGTRLTVL.

This clone came up a few times. Germline and genes: mouse. From the germline J gene comes the end of the CDR3, since the read stops 4 residues before it. Other DNA sequences in this specimen translate into the identical CDR3. The J gene is TRBJ2-3, the V gene TRBV19, with 10 bases aligning to TRBD1. The J segment lost 1 base and the V segment lost 5 bases, leaving 7 bases of the junction unmatched. The CDR3 is 16 residues long. Germline V gene data show CDR1 as FNHDT and CDR2 as SITEND (reference sequence). The sequenced CDR3 bases are TGTGCCAGCAGGCCTGACAGGGGGCGGGGTGCAGAA. It codes for CASRPDRGRGAE. The whole CDR3 region reads CASRPDRGRGAETLYF.

This clone was observed a few times. The germline and genes are mouse ones. The CDR3 end is not reached by the read, which stops 4 residues before it; the germline J gene fills it in. V and J are TRBV13-2 and TRBJ1-2; D is perhaps TRBD1 (6 bases). V was shortened by 5 bases and J by 3 bases, with 14 bases between the two germline ends. The germline V gene encodes CDR1 NNHNN and CDR2 SYGAGS (reference sequence). The CDR3 is 14 residues long. CDR3: CASGEGGAHSDYTF. The DNA read from the CDR3 is TGTGCCAGCGGGGAGGGGGGGGCGCACTCC.

This clone was observed a handful of times. Germline and genes here are mouse. This CDR3 reads CASAGGSAETLYF. The CDR3 bases that were read are TGTGCCAGCGCTGGGGGTAGTGCAGAA. The V and J genes are TRBV13-2 and TRBJ2-3, with TRBD2 matching over 7 bases. The DNA ends 4 residues before the CDR3 does, and the rest of the CDR3 is filled in from the germline J gene. Germline CDR1 NNHNN, CDR2 SYGAGS (reference sequence). The CDR3 has 13 residues. The trim removed 6 bases at V and 0 bases at J, leaving 1 base unmatched.

Turning to this clone: The listed genes are named as in mouse. The DNA ends 4 residues before the CDR3 does, and the rest of the CDR3 is filled in from the germline J gene. The sample carries other DNA sequences with the same CDR3. The J gene is TRBJ2-7, the V gene TRBV13-1; 11 bases are shared with TRBD2. Germline V gene sequence: CDR1 NSHNY, CDR2 SYGAGN. This CDR3 is built from 14 residues. Incomplete CDR3 DNA: TGTGCCAGCAGTGTCGGGACTGGGGGTTAT. Its translation is CASSVGTGGY. The CDR3 in its entirety is CASSVGTGGYEQYF.

Comment on this clone: Gene names and germline refer to mouse. Sequencing ends 4 residues short of the CDR3 end; the germline J gene provides the rest. Distinct nucleotide sequences in the sample also encode this CDR3. The rearrangement uses TRBV1 and TRBJ2-2; TRBD2 matches 12 bases. Trimming removed 3 bases from V and 1 base from J; junction bases left unmatched: 0. Germline CDR1 NSQYPW, CDR2 LRSPGD (reference sequence). The length of the CDR3 is 16 residues. CDR3 protein: CTCSAGLGGNTGQLYF. The CDR3 DNA, read in part, is TGCACCTGCAGTGCGGGACTGGGGGGAAACACCGGG.

Concerning this clone itself: Mouse names are used for the genes. The CDR3 end falls 4 residues outside the read, so it is completed with the germline J gene. This chain links TRBV13-1 with TRBJ2-5; 10 bases align to TRBD1. CDR1 is NSHNY and CDR2 is SYGAGN in the germline V gene. V lost 2 bases to trimming and J lost 3 bases; unmatched junction nucleotides: 3. CDR3 length: 15 amino acids. The sequenced CDR3 bases are TGTGCCAGCAGTGAAAGGGGACAGGGGCAAGAC. As protein: CASSERGQGQD. The complete CDR3 reads CASSERGQGQDTQYF.

This clone was counted a few times. Here the gene names and germline are mouse. CDR3 loop: CTCSEGLGIYAEQFF. CDR3 DNA (partial): TGCACCTGCAGTGAGGGACTGGGGATCTATGCT. The genes are TRBV1 and TRBJ2-1, with 10 bases matching TRBD2. The CDR3 goes on 4 residues after the read ends, and that part is filled in from the germline J gene. CDR1 and CDR2 from the germline V gene are NSQYPW and LRSPGD (reference sequence). J lost 3 bases, V lost 4 bases, and 3 bases had no gene match. CDR3 size: 15 residues. The whole variable domain, remainder taken from reference TRBV1 and TRBJ2-1, is VTLLEQNPRWRLVPRGQAVNLRCILKNSQYPWMSWYQQDLQKQLQWLFTLRSPGDKEVKSLPGADYLATRVTDTELRLQVANMSQGRTLYCTCSEGLGIYAEQFFGPGTRLTVL.

Notes on this clone: All gene names here are mouse names. The read ends 4 residues before the CDR3 terminus; that terminus is restored from the germline J gene. The chain uses TRBV13-3 and TRBJ2-1; D is uncertain. This CDR3 has 13 amino acids. V shed 3 bases and J shed 3 bases, with 7 bases lying between them. Germline CDR1 NNHDY, CDR2 SYVADS. CDR3 residues: CASSVGVYAEQFF. Incomplete CDR3 DNA: TGTGCCAGCAGTGTTGGTGTCTATGCT.

With respect to this clone: Mouse names are used for the genes. Sequencing ends 4 residues short of the CDR3 end; the germline J gene provides the rest. The gene calls are TRBV13-2 and TRBJ2-5, with D tentatively TRBD1 (6 bases). Between the trimmed V and J ends, which lost 2 bases and 3 bases, there was a span of 13 bases. Germline-derived CDR1 and CDR2 are NNHNN and SYGAGS (reference sequence). The CDR3 length is 15 residues. The chain's CDR3 is CASGERGTKQDTQYF. The DNA read from the CDR3 is TGTGCCAGCGGTGAGAGAGGGACAAAACAAGAC.

This clone was counted at least ten times. Genes and germline are mouse. The read halts 4 residues ahead of the CDR3 end, with the missing end drawn from the germline J gene. The chain carries TRBV12-1 and TRBJ1-2; D is uncertain. The CDR3 contains 12 residues. Germline loops: CDR1 SGHSN, CDR2 HYEKVE. CDR3 DNA, as far as it was read: TGTGCCAGCTCTCTCGTGGGGACC. Protein sequence: CASSLVGT. The full CDR3 protein is CASSLVGTDYTF. Full variable domain (rest looked up from reference TRBV12-1 and TRBJ1-2): DSGVVQSPRHIIKEKGGRSVLTCIPISGHSNVVWYQQTLGKELKFLIQHYEKVERDKGFLPSRFSVQQFDDYHSEMNMSALELEDSAMYFCASSLVGTDYTFGSGTRLLVI.

A note on this clone: Genes and germline come from the mouse. CDR3 sequence reads: CTCSALTANSPLYF. The sequenced part of the CDR3 DNA is TGCACCTGCAGTGCGCTCACAGCGAATTCGCCC. V gene TRBV1 combines with J gene TRBJ1-6, with D hard to call. The read halts 3 residues ahead of the CDR3 end, with the missing end drawn from the germline J gene. TRBJ1-6 falls under the ORF class, with uncertain function. There are 14 residues in the CDR3. Germline CDR1 NSQYPW, CDR2 LRSPGD (reference sequence). Between the trimmed V and J ends, which lost 3 bases and 7 bases, there was a span of 10 bases.